Listed below are T cell receptor beta chains from one sample, sequenced in a study of shared clonotypes between healthy human individuals. Data came from immunoSEQ multiplex PCR; TCRdb stores just in-frame clones and leaves some out. The data hold fewer than 1.4 million clones, with more than 75% observed a single time. The sequencing sample was made of memory CD4+ T cells from PBMCs. The receptor set was obtained from a man younger than 35 in good health. Some clones in this sample may be carry-over from other donors' samples. CDR3s include the opening cysteine and the closing phenylalanine or tryptophan. The D gene is left open where the match is weak. Clone size appears in some rows only: once, few, many, or a class for an expanded clone.

TRBJ2-2	NA	TRBV5-1	NA	TGCGCCAGCAGCTTGTCCGTGGCAGGGGTTACCGGGGAGCTGTTTTTT	CASSLSVAGVTGELFF
TRBJ2-7	TRBD1	TRBV2	NA	TGTGCCGGCCGGGACAGGGTGGTAAGCGAGCAGTACTTC	CAGRDRVVSEQYF
TRBJ2-2	TRBD2	TRBV11-2	NA	TGTGCCAGCAGCCATCATAAATCGACGGGACTAGCGGCCTCCGGGGAGCTGTTTTTT	CASSHHKSTGLAASGELFF
TRBJ2-7	NA	TRBV7-8	once	TGTGCCAGCAGCTTAGGCGGGACCCACGAGCAGTACTTC	CASSLGGTHEQYF
TRBJ2-6	NA	TRBV7-3	NA	TGTGCCAGCAGCCCGAGGCTAGGGCAGTCCGGGGCCAACGTCCTGACTTTC	CASSPRLGQSGANVLTF
TRBJ2-2	NA	TRBV5-4	many	TGTGCCAGCAGCCTGAACTCTTACACCGGGGAGCTGTTTTTT	CASSLNSYTGELFF
TRBJ2-7	TRBD1	TRBV27	NA	TGTGCCAGCAGTTCAAACGTCGGGACAGGGGGAAGTTCCCCCTACGAGCAGTACTTC	CASSSNVGTGGSSPYEQYF
TRBJ2-7	NA	TRBV5-4	NA	TGTGCCAGCAGCTTGGGCGGGCAGGGTAGGGAATACGAGCAGTACTTC	CASSLGGQGREYEQYF
TRBJ2-7	TRBD1	TRBV9	NA	TGTGCCAGCAGCGTATCGGGACAGGGCGACGACGAGCAGTACTTC	CASSVSGQGDDEQYF
TRBJ2-7	TRBD2	TRBV4-3	NA	TGCGCCAGCAGCCAATCGCTAGCGGGAACTGGGGAGCAGTACTTC	CASSQSLAGTGEQYF
TRBJ1-2	TRBD1	TRBV4-3	NA	TGCGCCAGCAGCCAATACGGGACAGTTACTAACTATGGCTACACCTTC	CASSQYGTVTNYGYTF
TRBJ2-7	NA	TRBV19	NA	TGTGCCAGTACAGGGGCTGGGGCCTACGAGCAGTACTTC	CASTGAGAYEQYF
TRBJ2-5	NA	TRBV18	NA	TGTGCCAGCTCAACCACGGAAGGGACCCAGTACTTC	CASSTTEGTQYF
TRBJ2-5	NA	TRBV5-1	few	TGCGCCAGCAGCCCCCTCGGGGGGCTGGAAGAGACCCAGTACTTC	CASSPLGGLEETQYF
TRBJ1-4	TRBD1	TRBV28	once	TGTGCCAGCAGTTTGGGGGGACAGGGGGCGGAAAAACTGTTTTTT	CASSLGGQGAEKLFF